This T cell receptor (beta chain) is drawn from a study of cytomegalovirus exposure and HLA in healthy donors. This clone turned up a few times. Antigen unknown. CDR3 size: 18 residues. From germline, CDR1 is SGHRS and CDR2 YFSETQ. V was shortened by 0 bases and J by 6 bases, with 23 bases between the two germline ends. Primers: 60 Vbeta forward and 13 Jbeta reverse. TCRdb's copy holds only in-frame clones and misses some; the assay was immunoSEQ multiplex PCR. The data hold approximately 99,000 clones, with 73% observed a single time. General study findings and limits: It was shown in a later analysis that HLA-associated TCR beta chains were more clonally expanded than other, equally common chains. Overall, 164 TCR beta chains were annotated as cytomegalovirus-associated.

The sample comprised PBMCs. The rearrangement uses TRBV5-1 and TRBJ2-3; maybe TRBD2 (6 bases). The receptor comes from a man between 40 and 49 years old in good health and CMV-seronegative. The CDR3 here is CASSLGLRGLGASDTQYF. DNA of the CDR3: TGCGCCAGCAGCTTGGGCTTGCGGGGCCTCGGGGCGTCGGATACGCAGTATTTT.